Sequencing of this TCR beta chain was carried out in a study of Ad26.COV2.S vaccination and SARS-CoV-2 variants. Study details: Of the COV1001 trial arms, the Ad26.COV2.S arm included the donor. Donor got 5x10^10 or 1x10^11 viral particles of Ad26.COV2.S. Study-level results: Placebo recipients had lower spike-specific TCR breadth than vaccine recipients.

Germline V gives CDR1 KGHDR, CDR2 SFDVKD. J was trimmed by 5 bases and V by 2 bases; bases with no gene match: 8. This CDR3 comprises 17 residues. The treatment: roughly 20 received Ad26.COV2.S at low or high dose, single or two shots; several received placebo; per-sample allocation not given. Repertoires come from day 63 after the first vaccine or placebo injection. Clones were sequenced by immunoSEQ multiplex PCR, and TCRdb holds only the in-frame ones, with some missing. The profile shows around 380,000 clones, about 88% of them singletons. As for this clone: Its antigen is unidentified.

V is TRBV24-1 and J is TRBJ2-1; 10 bases map to TRBD2. The input for sequencing was peripheral blood, taken in a trial of Ad26.COV2.S vaccine versus placebo. This clonotype originated in a person aged 18-65 years who received the Ad26.COV2.S COVID-19 vaccine or a placebo. CDR3 sequence reads: CATSDSLLAGLNNEQFF. CDR3 DNA sequence: TGTGCCACCAGTGATTCCCTACTAGCGGGGCTTAACAATGAGCAGTTCTTC.